A selection of T cell receptor beta chains follows, all from one sample in a study of blood T cell repertoires in COVID-19. Libraries were prepared by immunoSEQ multiplex PCR; TCRdb keeps only in-frame clonotypes and omits some of them. The repertoire consists of about 140,000 clones, with about four fifths occurring once and the leading ten covering roughly 1.6%. Material: peripheral blood. These receptors all come from a human donor in a cohort sampled during active COVID-19. CDR3s include the opening cysteine and the closing phenylalanine or tryptophan. A D gene is named only where the DNA matches it firmly. Expanded clones get a size class; other rows say once, few or many, or leave the size out.

>TRBD2|TRBV5-1|.|TRBJ2-5
CASSQRLAAQETQYF
TGCGCCAGCAGCCAACGACTAGCGGCCCAAGAGACCCAGTACTTC
>TRBD1|TRBV12-3/TRBV12-4|.|TRBJ2-5
CAVSTGTAETQYF
TGTGCGGTCTCGACAGGGACGGCTGAGACCCAGTACTTC
>.|TRBV28|.|TRBJ1-2
CASSTANYGYTF
TGTGCCAGCAGTACAGCTAACTATGGCTACACCTTC
>TRBD2|TRBV5-1|.|TRBJ2-3
CASSLGLAEKRDTQYF
TGCGCCAGCAGCTTGGGGCTAGCGGAAAAGCGGGATACGCAGTATTTT
>.|TRBV29-1|.|TRBJ2-3
CSVEDGGFTVDTQYF
TGCAGCGTTGAAGACGGAGGGTTTACGGTCGATACGCAGTATTTT
>.|TRBV28|.|TRBJ1-4
CASSLGVEKLFF
TGTGCCAGCAGTTTGGGCGTCGAAAAACTGTTTTTT
>TRBD2|TRBV28|.|TRBJ2-1
CASSSLYGLAGVGEVYNEQFF
TGTGCCAGCAGCTCCTTATATGGGCTAGCGGGAGTAGGGGAGGTATACAATGAGCAGTTCTTC
>TRBD1|TRBV4-3|.|TRBJ1-2
CASSPSAFGQGQPYYGYTF
TGCGCCAGCAGCCCGTCCGCGTTTGGACAGGGCCAACCTTATTATGGCTACACCTTC
>.|TRBV28|once|TRBJ2-7
CASSLYSVSFNEQYF
TGTGCCAGCAGTTTATACTCGGTCTCCTTCAACGAGCAGTACTTC
>TRBD2|TRBV9|.|TRBJ2-1
CASSVVGLGVGEQFF
TGTGCCAGCAGCGTAGTGGGACTAGGTGTGGGGGAGCAGTTCTTC
>.|TRBV7-6|few|TRBJ1-1
CASLRGQNTEAFF
TGTGCCAGCCTTCGCGGACAAAACACTGAAGCTTTCTTT
>TRBD2|TRBV7-9|.|TRBJ2-7
CASSAGLGGYEQYF
TGTGCCAGCAGCGCAGGACTAGGAGGCTACGAGCAGTACTTC
>.|TRBV7-9|.|TRBJ1-5
CASSPTQDNQPQHF
TGTGCCAGCAGCCCAACACAGGACAATCAGCCCCAGCATTTT
>.|TRBV28|once|TRBJ1-2
CASFQTTSYGYTF
TGTGCCAGTTTTCAGACAACGAGCTATGGCTACACCTTC
>.|TRBV5-1|.|TRBJ2-1
CASSLVGSSYNEQFF
TGCGCCAGCAGCTTGGTTGGGAGCTCCTACAATGAGCAGTTCTTC
>.|TRBV19|.|TRBJ1-4
CASSIPHNEKLFF
TGTGCCAGTAGTATTCCCCATAATGAAAAACTGTTTTTT
>TRBD1|TRBV4-2|.|TRBJ1-2
CASSQDRGTEWGYTF
TGTGCCAGCAGCCAAGATCGCGGGACAGAGTGGGGCTACACCTTC
>TRBD1|TRBV9|.|TRBJ1-5
CASSPGTGGFEPQHF
TGTGCCAGCAGCCCAGGGACAGGGGGCTTTGAGCCCCAGCATTTT
>.|TRBV14|.|TRBJ2-5
CASSHPVRRGIGETQYF
TGTGCCAGCAGCCATCCCGTGAGGCGGGGAATTGGGGAGACCCAGTACTTC
>TRBD2|TRBV18|.|TRBJ2-5
CASSRSWEGKETQYF
TGTGCCAGCTCACGTTCTTGGGAGGGAAAAGAGACCCAGTACTTC
>.|TRBV27|.|TRBJ1-1
CASSSWGVNTEAFF
TGTGCCAGCAGTTCCTGGGGGGTGAACACTGAAGCTTTCTTT
>TRBD1|TRBV28|.|TRBJ1-2
CASRSQGVSANYGYTF
TGTGCCAGCAGATCGCAGGGGGTTTCAGCTAACTATGGCTACACCTTC
>.|TRBV29-1|.|TRBJ1-5
CSARLQGDQPQHF
TGCAGCGCCCGCCTCCAGGGCGACCAGCCCCAGCATTTT
>.|TRBV5-4|.|TRBJ1-1
CASIRRGGDTEAFF
TGTGCCAGCATTAGAAGGGGGGGGGACACTGAAGCTTTCTTT
>.|TRBV6-2/TRBV6-3|.|TRBJ2-5
CASSYQGGLSQETQYF
TGTGCCAGCAGTTACCAGGGCGGTTTATCCCAAGAGACCCAGTACTTC
>.|TRBV25-1|.|TRBJ1-1
CASSLTGYEAFF
TGTGCCAGCAGTCTAACAGGCTATGAAGCTTTCTTT
>.|TRBV21-1|.|TRBJ1-6
CASIWAGRNSPLHF
TGTGCCAGCATTTGGGCAGGGCGAAATTCACCCCTCCACTTT
>.|TRBV2|.|TRBJ1-2
CASSVGQINYGYTF
TGTGCCAGCAGTGTTGGGCAGATAAACTATGGCTACACCTTC
>TRBD1|TRBV6-2/TRBV6-3|medium-sized|TRBJ2-3
CASSGIQGTDTQYF
TGTGCCAGCAGCGGAATACAGGGGACAGATACGCAGTATTTT
>TRBD1|TRBV27|.|TRBJ2-2
CASSRNRDRGTGELFF
TGTGCCAGCAGCCGGAACCGGGACAGGGGAACCGGGGAGCTGTTTTTT
>.|TRBV18|.|TRBJ2-1
CASSPPGENRGNEQFF
TGTGCCAGCTCACCACCGGGCGAAAATCGTGGTAATGAGCAGTTCTTC
>TRBD1|TRBV20-1|.|TRBJ2-1
CSARVQGVLFF
TGCAGTGCTAGAGTCCAGGGGGTTCTGTTCTTC
>TRBD2|TRBV5-4|few|TRBJ2-3
CASRPLEYSGRDTDTQYF
TGTGCCAGCAGGCCCCTAGAATATAGCGGGAGGGATACAGATACGCAGTATTTT
>.|TRBV2|.|TRBJ1-1
CASTRDNLNTEAFF
TGTGCCAGCACTCGGGACAACTTGAACACTGAAGCTTTCTTT
>.|TRBV7-2|.|TRBJ1-2
CASSLDSFYGYTF
TGTGCCAGCAGCTTAGACAGCTTTTATGGCTACACCTTC
>.|TRBV18|.|TRBJ1-1
CASSPDRQNTEAFF
TGTGCCAGCTCACCGGACAGACAGAACACTGAAGCTTTCTTT
>.|TRBV15|few|TRBJ1-3
CATSRDPGAGNTIYF
TGTGCCACCAGCAGAGACCCAGGGGCTGGAAACACCATATATTTT
>TRBD2|TRBV18|.|TRBJ2-2
CASSPPGLAGGGELFF
TGTGCCAGCTCACCACCCGGACTAGCAGGAGGCGGGGAGCTGTTTTTT
>TRBD2|TRBV7-2|.|TRBJ2-7
CASSAAEREVHEQYF
TGTGCCAGCAGCGCGGCGGAACGGGAGGTCCACGAGCAGTACTTC
>.|TRBV10-3|.|TRBJ2-5
CAAFRETGKETQYF
TGTGCCGCGTTCCGGGAAACAGGGAAAGAGACCCAGTACTTC
>TRBD1|TRBV12-5|.|TRBJ1-1
CASGARGTNTEAFF
TGTGCTAGTGGTGCCAGGGGGACGAACACTGAAGCTTTCTTT
>.|TRBV7-3|.|TRBJ1-1
CASSFAERTEAFF
TGTGCCAGCAGCTTCGCGGAAAGAACTGAAGCTTTCTTT
>TRBD1|TRBV30|.|TRBJ2-5
CALDRGIETQYF
TGTGCCTTGGACAGGGGGATTGAGACCCAGTACTTC
>.|TRBV5-1|.|TRBJ2-7
CASSPEVNREENEQYF
TGCGCCAGCAGCCCGGAGGTCAATCGAGAGGAAAACGAGCAGTACTTC
>TRBD2|TRBV7-2|.|TRBJ2-7
CASSSGLAGAREQYF
TGTGCCAGCAGCTCGGGACTAGCGGGAGCTCGGGAGCAGTACTTC
>.|TRBV19|.|TRBJ1-1
CASSDQGNTEAFF
TGTGCCAGCTCCGACCAGGGGAACACTGAAGCTTTCTTT
>.|TRBV18|.|TRBJ2-5
CASSLDLGQPRETQYF
TGTGCCAGCTCACTAGACCTAGGACAGCCGAGGGAGACCCAGTACTTC
>.|TRBV7-8|few|TRBJ1-6
CASSPSSQGPLHF
TGTGCCAGCAGCCCCAGTTCTCAGGGGCCCCTCCACTTT
>.|TRBV7-9|.|TRBJ1-6
CASSSGNSPLHF
TGTGCCAGCAGCTCAGGCAATTCACCCCTCCACTTT
>.|TRBV6-1|.|TRBJ2-2
CASSDTGGSGGELFF
TGTGCCAGCAGTGATACGGGGGGCTCGGGCGGGGAGCTGTTTTTT